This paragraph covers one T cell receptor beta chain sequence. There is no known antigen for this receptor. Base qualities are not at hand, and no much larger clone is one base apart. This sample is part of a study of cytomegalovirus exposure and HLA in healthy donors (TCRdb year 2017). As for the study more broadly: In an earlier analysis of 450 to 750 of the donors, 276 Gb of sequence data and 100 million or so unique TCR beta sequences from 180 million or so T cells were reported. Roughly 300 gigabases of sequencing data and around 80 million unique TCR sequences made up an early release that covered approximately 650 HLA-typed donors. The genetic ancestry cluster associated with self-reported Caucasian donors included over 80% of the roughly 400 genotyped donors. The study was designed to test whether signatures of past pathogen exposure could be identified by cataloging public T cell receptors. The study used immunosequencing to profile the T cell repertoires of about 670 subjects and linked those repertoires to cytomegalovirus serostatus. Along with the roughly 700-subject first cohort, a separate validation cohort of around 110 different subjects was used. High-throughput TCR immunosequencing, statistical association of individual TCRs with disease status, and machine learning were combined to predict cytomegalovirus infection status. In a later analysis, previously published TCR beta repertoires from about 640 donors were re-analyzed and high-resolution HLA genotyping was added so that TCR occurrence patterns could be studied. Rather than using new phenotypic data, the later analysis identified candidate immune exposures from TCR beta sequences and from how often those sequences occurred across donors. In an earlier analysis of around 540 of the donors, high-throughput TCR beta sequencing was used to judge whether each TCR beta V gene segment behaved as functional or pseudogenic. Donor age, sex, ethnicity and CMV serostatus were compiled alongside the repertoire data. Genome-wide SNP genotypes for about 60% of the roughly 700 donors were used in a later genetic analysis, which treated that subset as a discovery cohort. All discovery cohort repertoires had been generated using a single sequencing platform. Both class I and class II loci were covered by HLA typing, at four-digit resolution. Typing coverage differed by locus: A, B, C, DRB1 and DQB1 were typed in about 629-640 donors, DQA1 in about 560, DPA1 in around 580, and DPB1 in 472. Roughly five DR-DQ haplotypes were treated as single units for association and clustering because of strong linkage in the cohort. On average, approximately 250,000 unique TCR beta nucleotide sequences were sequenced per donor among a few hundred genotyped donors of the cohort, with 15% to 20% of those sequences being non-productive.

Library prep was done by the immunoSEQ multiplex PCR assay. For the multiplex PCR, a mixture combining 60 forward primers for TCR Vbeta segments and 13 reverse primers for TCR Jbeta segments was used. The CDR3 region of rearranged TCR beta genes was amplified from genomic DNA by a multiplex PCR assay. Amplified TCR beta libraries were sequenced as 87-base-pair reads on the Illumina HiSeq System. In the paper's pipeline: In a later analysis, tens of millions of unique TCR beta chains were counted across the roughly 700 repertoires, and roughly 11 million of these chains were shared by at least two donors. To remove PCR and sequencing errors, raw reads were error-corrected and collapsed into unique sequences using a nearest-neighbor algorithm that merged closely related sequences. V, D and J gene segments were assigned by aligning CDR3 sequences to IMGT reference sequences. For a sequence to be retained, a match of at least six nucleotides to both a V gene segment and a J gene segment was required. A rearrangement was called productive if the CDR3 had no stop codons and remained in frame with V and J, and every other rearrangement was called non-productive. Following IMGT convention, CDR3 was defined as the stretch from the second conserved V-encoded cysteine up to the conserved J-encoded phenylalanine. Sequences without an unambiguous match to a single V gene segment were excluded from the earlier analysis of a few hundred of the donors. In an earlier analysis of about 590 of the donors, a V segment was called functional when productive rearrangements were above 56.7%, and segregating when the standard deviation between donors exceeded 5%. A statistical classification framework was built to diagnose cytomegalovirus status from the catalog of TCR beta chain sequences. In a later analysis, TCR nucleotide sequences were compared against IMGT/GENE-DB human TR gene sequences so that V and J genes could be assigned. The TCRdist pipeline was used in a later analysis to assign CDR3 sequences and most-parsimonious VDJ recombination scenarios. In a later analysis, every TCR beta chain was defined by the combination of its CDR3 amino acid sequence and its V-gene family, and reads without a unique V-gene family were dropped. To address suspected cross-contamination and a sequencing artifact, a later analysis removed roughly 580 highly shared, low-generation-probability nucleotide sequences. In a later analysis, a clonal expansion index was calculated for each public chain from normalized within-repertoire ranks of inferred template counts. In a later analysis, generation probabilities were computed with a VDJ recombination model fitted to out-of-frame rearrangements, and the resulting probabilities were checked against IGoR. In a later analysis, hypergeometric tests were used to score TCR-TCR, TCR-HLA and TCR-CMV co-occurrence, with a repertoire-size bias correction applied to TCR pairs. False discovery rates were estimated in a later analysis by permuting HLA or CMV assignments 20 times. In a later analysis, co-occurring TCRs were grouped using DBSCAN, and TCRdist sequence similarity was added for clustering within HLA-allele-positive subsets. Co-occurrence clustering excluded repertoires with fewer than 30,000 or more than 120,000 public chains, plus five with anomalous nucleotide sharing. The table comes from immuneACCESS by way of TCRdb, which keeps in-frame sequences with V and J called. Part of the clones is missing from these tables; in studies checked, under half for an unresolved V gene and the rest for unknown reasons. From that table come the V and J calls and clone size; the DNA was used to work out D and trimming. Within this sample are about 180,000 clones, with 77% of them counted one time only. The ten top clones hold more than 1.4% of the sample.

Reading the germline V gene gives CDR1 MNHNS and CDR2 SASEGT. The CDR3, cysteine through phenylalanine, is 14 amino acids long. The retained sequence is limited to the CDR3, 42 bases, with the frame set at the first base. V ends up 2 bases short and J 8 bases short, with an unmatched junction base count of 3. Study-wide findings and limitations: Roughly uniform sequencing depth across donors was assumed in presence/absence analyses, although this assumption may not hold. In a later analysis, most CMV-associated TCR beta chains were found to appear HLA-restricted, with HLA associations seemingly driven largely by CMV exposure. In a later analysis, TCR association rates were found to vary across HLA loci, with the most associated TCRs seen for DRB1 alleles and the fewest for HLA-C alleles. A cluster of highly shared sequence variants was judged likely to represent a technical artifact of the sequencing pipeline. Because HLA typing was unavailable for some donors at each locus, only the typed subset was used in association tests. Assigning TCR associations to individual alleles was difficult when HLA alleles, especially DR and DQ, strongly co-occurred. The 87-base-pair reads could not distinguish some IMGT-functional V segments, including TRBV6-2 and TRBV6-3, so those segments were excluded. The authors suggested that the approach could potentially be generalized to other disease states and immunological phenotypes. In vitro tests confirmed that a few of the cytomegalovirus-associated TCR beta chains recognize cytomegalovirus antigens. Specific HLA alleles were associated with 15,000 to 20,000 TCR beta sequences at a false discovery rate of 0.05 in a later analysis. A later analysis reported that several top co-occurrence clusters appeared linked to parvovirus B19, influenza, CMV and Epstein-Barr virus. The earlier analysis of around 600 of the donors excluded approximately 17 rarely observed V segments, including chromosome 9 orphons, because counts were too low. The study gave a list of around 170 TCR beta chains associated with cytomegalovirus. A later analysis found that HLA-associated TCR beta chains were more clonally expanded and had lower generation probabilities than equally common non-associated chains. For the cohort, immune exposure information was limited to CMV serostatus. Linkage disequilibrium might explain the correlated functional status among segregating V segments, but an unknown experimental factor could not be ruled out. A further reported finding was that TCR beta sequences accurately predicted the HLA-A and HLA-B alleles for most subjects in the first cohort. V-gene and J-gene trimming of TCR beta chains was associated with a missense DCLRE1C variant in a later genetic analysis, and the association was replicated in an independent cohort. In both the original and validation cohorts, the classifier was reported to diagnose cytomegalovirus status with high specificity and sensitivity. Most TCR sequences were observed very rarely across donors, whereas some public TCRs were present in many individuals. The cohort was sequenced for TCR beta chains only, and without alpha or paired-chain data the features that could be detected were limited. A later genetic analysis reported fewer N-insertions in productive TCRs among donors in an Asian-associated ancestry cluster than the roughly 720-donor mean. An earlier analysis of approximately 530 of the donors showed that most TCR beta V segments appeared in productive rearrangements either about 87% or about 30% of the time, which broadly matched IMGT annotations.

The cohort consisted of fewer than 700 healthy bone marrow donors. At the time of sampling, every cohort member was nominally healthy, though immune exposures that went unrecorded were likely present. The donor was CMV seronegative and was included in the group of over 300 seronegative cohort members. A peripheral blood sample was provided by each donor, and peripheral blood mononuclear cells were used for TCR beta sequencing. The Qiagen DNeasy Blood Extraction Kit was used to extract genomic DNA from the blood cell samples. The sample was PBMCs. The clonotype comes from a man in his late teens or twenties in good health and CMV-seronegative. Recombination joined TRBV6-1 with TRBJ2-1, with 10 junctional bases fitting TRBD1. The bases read TGTGCCAGCAGTGAACCTGGGACAGGGGATGAGCAGTTCTTC. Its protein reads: CASSEPGTGDEQFF.